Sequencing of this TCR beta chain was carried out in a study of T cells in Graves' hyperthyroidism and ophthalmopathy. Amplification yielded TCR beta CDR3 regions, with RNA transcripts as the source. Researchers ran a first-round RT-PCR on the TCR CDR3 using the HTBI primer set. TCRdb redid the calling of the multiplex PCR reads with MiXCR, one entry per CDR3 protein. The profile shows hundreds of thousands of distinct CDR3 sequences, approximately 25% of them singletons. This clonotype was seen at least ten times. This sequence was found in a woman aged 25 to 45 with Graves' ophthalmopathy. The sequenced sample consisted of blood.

In DNA form, the CDR3 reads TGTGCCAGTACGGGTGACCCGCAAGAGACCCAGTACTTC. This encodes CASTGDPQETQYF. The gene calls are TRBV6-2 or TRBV6-3 and TRBJ2-5; D unclear. Germline CDR1 is MNHEY and CDR2 is SVGEGT. Trimming shortened V by 9 bases and J by 2 bases, and 13 bases separated the two germline ends. This CDR3 is built from 13 residues.